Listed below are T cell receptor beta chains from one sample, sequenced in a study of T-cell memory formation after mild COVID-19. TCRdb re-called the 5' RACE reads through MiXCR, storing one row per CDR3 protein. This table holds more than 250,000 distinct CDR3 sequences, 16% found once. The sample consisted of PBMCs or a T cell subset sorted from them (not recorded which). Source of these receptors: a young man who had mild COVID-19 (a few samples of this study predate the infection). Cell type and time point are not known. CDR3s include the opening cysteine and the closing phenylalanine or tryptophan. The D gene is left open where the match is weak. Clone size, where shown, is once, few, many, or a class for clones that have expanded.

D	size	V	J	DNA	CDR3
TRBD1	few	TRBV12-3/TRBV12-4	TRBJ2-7	TGTGCCAGCAGTTTAGTCCCGGGACAGGGGCACGAGCAGTACTTC	CASSLVPGQGHEQYF
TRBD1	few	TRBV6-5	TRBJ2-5	TGTGCCAGCAGGCGGACAGGGCTAGGGCAAGAGACCCAGTACTTC	CASRRTGLGQETQYF
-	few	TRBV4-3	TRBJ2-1	TGCGCCAGCAGCCAGGACGTTCCTGGGGGGGCATTCGGGGAGCAGTTCTTC	CASSQDVPGGAFGEQFF
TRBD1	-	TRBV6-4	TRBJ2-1	TGTGCCAGCAGTGTACAGGGGGGCGGTAGGAATGAGCAGTTCTTC	CASSVQGGGRNEQFF
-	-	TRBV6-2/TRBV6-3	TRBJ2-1	TGTGCCAGCAGACCTCCCTTTAATGAGCAGTTCTTC	CASRPPFNEQFF
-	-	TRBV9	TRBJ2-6	TGTGCCAGCAGCGAGCCTGGACGGTCTGGGGCCAACGTCCTGACTTTC	CASSEPGRSGANVLTF
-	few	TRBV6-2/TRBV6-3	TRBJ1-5	TGTGCCAGCACCCCGGACGGATATCAGCCCCAGCATTTT	CASTPDGYQPQHF
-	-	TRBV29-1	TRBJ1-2	TGCAGCGTTGATCACCTGGGGTATGGCTACACCTTC	CSVDHLGYGYTF
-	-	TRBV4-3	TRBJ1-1	TGCGCCAGCAGCCAACTGGGGGGGTACACTGAAGCTTTCTTT	CASSQLGGYTEAFF
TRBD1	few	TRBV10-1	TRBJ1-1	TGCGCCAGCAGCGGGACAGAGAACACTGAAGCTTTCTTT	CASSGTENTEAFF
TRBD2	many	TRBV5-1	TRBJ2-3	TGCGCCAGCAGCCCACTTAGCGGGGGGGCTACAGATACGCAGTATTTT	CASSPLSGGATDTQYF
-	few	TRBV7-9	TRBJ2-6	TGTGCCAGCAGCTCAATCGGGACGGCTGGGGCCAACGTCCTGACTTTC	CASSSIGTAGANVLTF
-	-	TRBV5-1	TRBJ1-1	TGCGCCAGCAGCGTGGGGGAGAACACTGAAGCTTTCTTT	CASSVGENTEAFF
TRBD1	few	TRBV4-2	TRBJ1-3	TGTGCCAGCAGCCAGGAGAACAGGGGTGGAAGCACCATATATTTT	CASSQENRGGSTIYF
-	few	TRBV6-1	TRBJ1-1	TGTGCCAGCAACCCAACGGGGGACGGCACTGAAGCTTTCTTT	CASNPTGDGTEAFF
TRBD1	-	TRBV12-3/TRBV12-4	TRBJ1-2	TGTGCCAGCAGTTTCCCGGGACAGACATTCTATGGCTACACCTTC	CASSFPGQTFYGYTF